Described below is a single T cell receptor (beta chain) sequence and its context. Its antigen is unidentified. The data were taken from a study of blood T cells in healthy people across ages. Study-wide findings and caveats: In these data, TCR beta diversity tracked strongly with naive T cell percentage. Those diversity estimates obtained from one million T cells were thought to be underestimates. More naive CD4+ cells and higher diversity were found in long-lived than in aged donors.

J gave up 0 bases and V 1 base, and 9 bases lay outside the gene matches. Germline lookup yields CDR1 SGHRS and CDR2 YFSETQ. CDR3 length equals 17 residues. A second roughly 6 to 12 cycle PCR used barcoded and J-beta primers. One entry per CDR3 protein, called by TCRdb with MiXCR from the 5' RACE reads. The table has some 1.4 million distinct CDR3 sequences, 40% to 50% seen once. The chain joins TRBV5-1 to TRBJ1-1, with 7 bases matching TRBD1. Sequenced input: blood. This sequence originates from a woman in her late teens or twenties in good health. The CDR3 DNA is TGCGCCAGCAGCTTGAGTGGCAGGGGGGAGATGAACACTGAAGCTTTCTTT. Amino acids: CASSLSGRGEMNTEAFF.